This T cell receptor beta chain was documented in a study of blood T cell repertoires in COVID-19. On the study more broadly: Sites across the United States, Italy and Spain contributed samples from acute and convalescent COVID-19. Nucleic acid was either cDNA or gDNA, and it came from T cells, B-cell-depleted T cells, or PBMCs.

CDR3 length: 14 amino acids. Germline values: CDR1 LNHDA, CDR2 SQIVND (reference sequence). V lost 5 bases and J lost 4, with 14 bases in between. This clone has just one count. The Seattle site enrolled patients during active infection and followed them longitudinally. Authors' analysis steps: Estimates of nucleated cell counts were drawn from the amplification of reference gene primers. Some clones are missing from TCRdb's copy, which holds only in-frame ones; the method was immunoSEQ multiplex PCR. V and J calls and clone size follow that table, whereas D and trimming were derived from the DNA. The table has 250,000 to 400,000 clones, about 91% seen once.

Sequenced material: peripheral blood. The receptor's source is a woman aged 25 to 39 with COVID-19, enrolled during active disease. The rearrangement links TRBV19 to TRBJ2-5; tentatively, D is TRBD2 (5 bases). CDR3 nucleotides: TGTGCCAGTAGTGCCTCCCGAGGGCGAGAGACCCAGTACTTC. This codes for CASSASRGRETQYF.